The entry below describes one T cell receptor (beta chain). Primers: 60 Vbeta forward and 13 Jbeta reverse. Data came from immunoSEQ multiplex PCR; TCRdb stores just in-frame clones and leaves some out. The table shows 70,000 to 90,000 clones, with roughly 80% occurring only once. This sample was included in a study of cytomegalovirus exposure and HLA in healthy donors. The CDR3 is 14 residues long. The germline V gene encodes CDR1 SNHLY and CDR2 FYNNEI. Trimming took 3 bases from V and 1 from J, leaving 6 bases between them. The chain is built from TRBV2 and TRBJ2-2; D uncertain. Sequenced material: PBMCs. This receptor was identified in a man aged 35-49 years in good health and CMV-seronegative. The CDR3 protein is CASSDPGNTGELFF. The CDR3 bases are TGTGCCAGCAGTGATCCGGGGAACACCGGGGAGCTGTTTTTT.